Below, one T cell receptor beta chain is given with its context. The CDR3 runs to 13 residues. Trimming took 4 bases from V and 4 from J, leaving 10 bases between them. Germline CDR1 MNHEY, CDR2 SVGAGI. Regarding time point: neoterminal ileum biopsy at postoperative endoscopy, about 6 months after surgery. The data were taken from a study of T cell repertoires in ileal Crohn's disease. Sequencing was performed with immunoSEQ multiplex PCR; in TCRdb, only in-frame clones are kept and a portion is missing. Of roughly 3,000 clones listed, 70% to 85% are singletons. Sequenced material: ileal tissue. The source is an adult with Crohn's disease. This chain joins TRBV6-5 and TRBJ1-1; TRBD1 might be the D (5 bases). For the CDR3, the DNA is TGTGCCAGCAGTTTTAGACAGTTCACTGAAGCTTTCTTT. It translates to CASSFRQFTEAFF.